Following are 2 T cell receptor beta chains from one sample sequenced in a study of control samples from healthy donors and cancer patients. TCRdb keeps only in-frame clones here, not all; method: immunoSEQ multiplex PCR. The sample has about 69,000 clones, just under 90% seen once; the top ten hold over 15%. The sequenced material came from PBMCs. The receptors were gathered from a man aged 55 to 70 with lung cancer.

This clone appeared a single time. The rearrangement links TRBV6-6 to TRBJ2-1; 9 nucleotides line up with TRBD1. The CDR3 is made up of 15 amino acids. J gave up 6 bases and V 7 bases, and 10 bases lay outside the gene matches. The germline V gene has CDR1 MNHNY and CDR2 SVGAGI (reference sequence). Here the CDR3 reads CASKQGGQGVNEQFF. The CDR3 DNA reads as TGTGCCAGCAAACAAGGGGGACAGGGTGTCAATGAGCAGTTCTTC.

The rearrangement joins TRBV6-1 to TRBJ2-4, with 9 bases lining up with TRBD2. The CDR3 length is 14 residues. Losses at the gene ends were 4 bases for V and 4 bases for J; bases not matched to a gene: 2. The V gene's germline CDR1 is MNHNS and CDR2 SASEGT. The CDR3 sequence is CASSVAGAKNIQYF. The CDR3 DNA reads TGTGCCAGCAGTGTAGCGGGGGCTAAAAACATTCAGTACTTC.